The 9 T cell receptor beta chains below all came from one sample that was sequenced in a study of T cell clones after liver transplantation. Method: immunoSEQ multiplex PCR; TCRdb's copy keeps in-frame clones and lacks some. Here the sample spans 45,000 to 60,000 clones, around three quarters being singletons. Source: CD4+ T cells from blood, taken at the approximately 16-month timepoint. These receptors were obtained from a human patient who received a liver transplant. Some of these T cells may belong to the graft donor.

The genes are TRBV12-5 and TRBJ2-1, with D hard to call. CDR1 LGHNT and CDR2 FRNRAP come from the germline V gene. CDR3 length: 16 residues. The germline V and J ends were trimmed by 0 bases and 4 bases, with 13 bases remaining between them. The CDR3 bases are TGTGCTAGTGGTTTGGTACTTTCCGCTATTTACAATGAGCAGTTCTTC. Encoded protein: CASGLVLSAIYNEQFF.

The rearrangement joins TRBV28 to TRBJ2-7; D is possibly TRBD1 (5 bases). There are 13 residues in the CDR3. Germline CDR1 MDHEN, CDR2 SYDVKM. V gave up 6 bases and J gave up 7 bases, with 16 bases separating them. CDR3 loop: CASSPMAGWEQYF. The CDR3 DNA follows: TGTGCCAGCAGCCCTATGGCAGGGTGGGAGCAGTACTTC.

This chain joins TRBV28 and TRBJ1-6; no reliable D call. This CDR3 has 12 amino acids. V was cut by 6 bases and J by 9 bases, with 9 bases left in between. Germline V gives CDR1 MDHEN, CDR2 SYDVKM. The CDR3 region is CASSPAGSPLHF. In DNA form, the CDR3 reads TGTGCCAGCAGCCCCGCTGGTTCACCCCTCCACTTT.

CDR3 residues: CASSGRGPVAVSYEQYV. Here the CDR3 DNA reads TGTGCCAGCAGTGGTCGGGGGCCGGTAGCGGTCTCCTACGAGCAGTACGTC. J is TRBJ2-7 and V is TRBV2, with D perhaps being TRBD1 or TRBD2 (6 bases each). CDR1 and CDR2 from the germline V gene are SNHLY and FYNNEI. The CDR3 covers 17 residues. Trimming pared 4 bases from V and 0 bases from J, leaving 19 bases between.

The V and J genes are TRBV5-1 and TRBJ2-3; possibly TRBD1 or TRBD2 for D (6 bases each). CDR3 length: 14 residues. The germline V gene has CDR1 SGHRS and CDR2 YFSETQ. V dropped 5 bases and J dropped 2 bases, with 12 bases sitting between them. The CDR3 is CASRLGGFTDTQYF. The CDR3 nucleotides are TGCGCCAGCAGGCTGGGGGGCTTCACAGATACGCAGTATTTT.

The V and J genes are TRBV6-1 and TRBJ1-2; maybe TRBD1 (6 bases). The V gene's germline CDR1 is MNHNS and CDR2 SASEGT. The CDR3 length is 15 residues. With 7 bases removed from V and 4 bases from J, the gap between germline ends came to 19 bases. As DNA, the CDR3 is TGTGCCAGCACTAAAAGTGGGGACACACTCTATGGCTACACCTTC. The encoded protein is CASTKSGDTLYGYTF.

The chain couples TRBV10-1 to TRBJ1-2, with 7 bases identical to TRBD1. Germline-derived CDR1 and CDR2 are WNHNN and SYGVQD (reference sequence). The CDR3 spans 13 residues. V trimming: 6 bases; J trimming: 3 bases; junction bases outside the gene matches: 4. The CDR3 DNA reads TGCGCCAGCAGCCGACAGGGAGACTATGGCTACACCTTC. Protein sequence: CASSRQGDYGYTF.

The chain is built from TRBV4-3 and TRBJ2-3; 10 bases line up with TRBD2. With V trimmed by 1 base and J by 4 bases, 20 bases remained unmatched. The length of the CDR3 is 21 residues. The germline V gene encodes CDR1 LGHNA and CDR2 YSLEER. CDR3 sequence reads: CASSQGIGRLAGDLYPDTQYF. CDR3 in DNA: TGCGCCAGCAGCCAAGGCATCGGGAGACTAGCGGGTGACCTATACCCAGATACGCAGTATTTT.

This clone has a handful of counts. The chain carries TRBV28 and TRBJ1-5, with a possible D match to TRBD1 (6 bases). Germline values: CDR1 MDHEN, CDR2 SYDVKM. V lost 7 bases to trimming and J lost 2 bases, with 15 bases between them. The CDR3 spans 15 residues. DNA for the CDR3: TGTGCCAGCACCCGTACAGGGTCGGGCAATCAGCCCCAGCATTTT. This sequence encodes CASTRTGSGNQPQHF.